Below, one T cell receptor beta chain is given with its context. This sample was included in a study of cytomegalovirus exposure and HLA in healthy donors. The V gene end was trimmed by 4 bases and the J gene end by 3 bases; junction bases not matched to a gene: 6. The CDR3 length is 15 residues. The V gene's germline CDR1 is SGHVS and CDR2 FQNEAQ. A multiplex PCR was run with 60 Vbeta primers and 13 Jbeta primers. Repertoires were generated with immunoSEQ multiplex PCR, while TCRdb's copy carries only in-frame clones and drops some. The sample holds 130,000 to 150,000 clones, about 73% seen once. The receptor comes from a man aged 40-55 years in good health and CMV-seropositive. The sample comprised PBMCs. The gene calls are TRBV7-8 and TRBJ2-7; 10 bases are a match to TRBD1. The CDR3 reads CASSSIGQGDYEQYF. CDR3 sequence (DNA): TGTGCCAGCAGCTCCATCGGACAGGGGGACTACGAGCAGTACTTC.